This record looks at one TCR beta chain sequence and its context. Its target is not known. The primer mix had 60 Vbeta and 13 Jbeta primers. The table came from immunoSEQ multiplex PCR; TCRdb's copy has only in-frame clones and leaves some out. Of 95,000 to 120,000 clones listed, roughly 71% were seen once; the top ten hold over 6.5%. The data derive from a study of cytomegalovirus exposure and HLA in healthy donors. Overall study findings and caveats: Across all donors, roughly uniform sequencing depth was an assumption of the presence/absence analyses. After further analysis at a later stage, around 17,000 TCR beta sequences were associated with HLA alleles at 0.05 false discovery rate.

At sampling all donors were nominally healthy, likely with unrecorded immune exposures. Trimming left V 4 bases short and J 1 base short, with 10 bases between. Germline loops: CDR1 SQVTM, CDR2 ANQGSEA. The CDR3 contains 14 residues. This chain uses TRBV29-1 with TRBJ2-2; D may be TRBD1 (5 bases). This TCR was sampled from a man aged 18 to 30 in good health and CMV-seropositive. The sequencing input was PBMCs. CDR3 amino acids: CSVGDRRNTGELFF. DNA for the CDR3: TGCAGCGTTGGTGACAGAAGGAACACCGGGGAGCTGTTTTTT.